The 3 T cell receptor beta chains below were found in one sample sequenced in a study of blood T cell repertoires in COVID-19. The protocol was immunoSEQ multiplex PCR, while the TCRdb copy is restricted to in-frame clones and leaves out a portion. The sample includes some 200,000 clones, almost 85% of them seen just once. Material: peripheral blood. These receptors were taken from a woman aged 50 to 65 with active or convalescent COVID-19.

The chain is built from TRBV5-4 and TRBJ2-7, with D possibly TRBD1 on 6 matching bases. Germline V gene data show CDR1 as SGHNT and CDR2 as YYREEE (reference sequence). The CDR3 covers 14 residues. Trimming took off 6 bases at V and 5 bases at J, with 18 bases between the two ends. The CDR3 DNA reads as TGTGCCAGCAACTTACAGGGAATACCCCACGAGCAGTACTTC. Translated: CASNLQGIPHEQYF.

This chain connects TRBV6-5 to TRBJ2-7; 7 nucleotides line up with TRBD1. Trimming removed 10 bases from V and 2 bases from J; junction bases left unmatched: 8. This CDR3 is 13 amino acids long. Looked up from germline, CDR1 is MNHEY and CDR2 is SVGAGI. CDR3 nucleotide sequence: TGTGCCACCTCGGGACAGTCTCCCTACGAGCAGTACTTC. Translating gives CATSGQSPYEQYF.

The chain combines TRBV5-8 with TRBJ2-7, with TRBD2 matching over 8 bases. The J segment lost 4 bases and the V segment lost 5 bases, leaving 8 bases of the junction unmatched. Germline CDR1 and CDR2: SGHTS and YDEGEE. This CDR3 comprises 14 residues. The CDR3 DNA reads TGTGCCAGCAGACGAACGGGGGGGGGTTACGAGCAGTACGTC. Translating gives CASRRTGGGYEQYV.